Presented here are 3 T cell receptor beta chains from one specimen sequenced in a study of CD8 T cells in ankylosing spondylitis (dated by TCRdb to the late 2010s). Results the study describes overall, beyond this receptor: Blood from ankylosing spondylitis patients appeared to be characterized by a TCR beta motif made up of several highly homologous amino acid variants.

Libraries were built with 5' RACE. Sequencing relied on an Illumina HiSeq 2500. TCRdb reprocessing: public reads trimmed at Q25 with fastp, clones called with MiXCR, in-frame beta chains kept. Records with the same CDR3 protein are collapsed into one entry carrying the most frequent genes and DNA. Present in this sample are under 950,000 distinct CDR3 sequences, around a fifth of which were seen just once. The ten biggest clones cover over 15% of the sample. Antigen specificity for these receptors is unknown. Sequenced material: blood, either unsorted or a sorted T cell fraction (not recorded which). Receptors originate from a male donor with ankylosing spondylitis.

In its sample, this clonotype was seen a few times. This chain links TRBV12-3 or TRBV12-4 with TRBJ1-6; D is unresolved. The CDR3 is 15 amino acids. V lost 2 bases and J lost 4, with 9 bases in between. The CDR3 sequence is CASSLRRGYNSPLHF. The CDR3 DNA follows: TGTGCCAGCAGTTTAAGGCGGGGATATAATTCACCCCTCCACTTT.

Comment on this clonotype: The junction departs from germline at one end; a sequencing error may be responsible. V usage is TRBV12-3 or TRBV12-4 and J usage is TRBJ2-1; 7 nucleotides line up with TRBD1. The CDR3 runs to 18 residues. The CDR3, as DNA: TGTGCCATCAGTTCCAGCGACAGGGCGGTTTGGGCCTACAATGAGCAGTTCTTC. This translates into CAISSSDRAVWAYNEQFF.

This clonotype was seen a handful of times. V and J are TRBV5-6 and TRBJ1-4; 11 nucleotides align to TRBD1. CDR1 and CDR2 from the germline V gene are SGHDT and YYEEEE. The CDR3 sequence is 16 residues long. The ends lost 4 bases at V and 8 bases at J; junction bases unmatched: 10. Here the CDR3 DNA reads TGTGCCAGCAGCCCCCGGACAGGGGGCAGAGGGGAAAAACTGTTTTTT. It yields the protein CASSPRTGGRGEKLFF.